The rows below give T cell receptor beta chains drawn from one sample of a study of Tregs in tolerant kidney transplant recipients. This table comes from immunoSEQ multiplex PCR, and its TCRdb copy is limited to in-frame clones, with some not included. The repertoire holds about 21,000 clones, with over 70% as singletons. This sample comprised CD8+ T cells from blood (PBMCs), obtained 6 months after the transplant. The receptors come from a human patient who received a combined kidney and bone marrow transplant. Some T cells may arise from the graft donor. CDR3s include the opening cysteine and the closing phenylalanine or tryptophan.

j_gene: TRBJ2-2
v_gene: TRBV19
CDR3aa: CASSILASSAGELFF

j_gene: TRBJ2-7
v_gene: TRBV4-3
CDR3aa: CASSPGVGEQYF

j_gene: TRBJ2-2
v_gene: TRBV7-2
CDR3aa: CASSLLAGGDRELFF

j_gene: TRBJ2-7
v_gene: TRBV6-1
CDR3aa: CASNSLGAFEQYF

j_gene: TRBJ2-1
v_gene: TRBV7-3
CDR3aa: CASSSGFNEQFF

j_gene: TRBJ1-3
v_gene: TRBV13
CDR3aa: CASSPGVSGNTIYF

j_gene: TRBJ1-3
v_gene: TRBV29-1
CDR3aa: CSVVPGASSGNTIYF

j_gene: TRBJ1-4
v_gene: TRBV2
CDR3aa: CASIAIGAREKLFF

j_gene: TRBJ2-7
v_gene: TRBV13
CDR3aa: CASTPGQGGYEQYF

j_gene: TRBJ2-7
v_gene: TRBV4-3
CDR3aa: CASSQEVQGWEQYF

j_gene: TRBJ2-5
v_gene: TRBV7-9
CDR3aa: CASNRVEETQYF

j_gene: TRBJ1-1
v_gene: TRBV5-8
CDR3aa: CASSLYVNTEAFF

j_gene: TRBJ1-1
v_gene: TRBV7-9
CDR3aa: CASRLTGENTEAFF

j_gene: TRBJ2-5
v_gene: TRBV7-9
CDR3aa: CASSPQVGVQETQYF

j_gene: TRBJ1-4
v_gene: TRBV29-1
CDR3aa: CSVVHGEKLFF

j_gene: TRBJ2-1
v_gene: TRBV18
CDR3aa: CASSPSGGAYNEQFF

j_gene: TRBJ2-5
v_gene: TRBV7-6
CDR3aa: CASSLGGGAAEQYF

j_gene: TRBJ1-1
v_gene: TRBV7-6
CDR3aa: CASSYGAGDNTEAFF

j_gene: TRBJ1-2
v_gene: TRBV11-2
CDR3aa: CASSLDQGPGGYTF

j_gene: TRBJ1-1
v_gene: TRBV12-2
CDR3aa: CASRLSTGMNTEAFF

j_gene: TRBJ2-7
v_gene: TRBV7-2
CDR3aa: CASSTRQVYEQYF

j_gene: TRBJ2-2
v_gene: TRBV9
CDR3aa: CASSVAGLAGTNTGELFF

j_gene: TRBJ2-2
v_gene: TRBV11-2
CDR3aa: CASSLVGGVAGELFF

j_gene: TRBJ1-5
v_gene: TRBV2
CDR3aa: CASSETGRGNQPQHF

j_gene: TRBJ1-1
v_gene: TRBV27
CDR3aa: CASSLSGDRGVSEAFF

j_gene: TRBJ2-7
v_gene: TRBV10-3
CDR3aa: CAISESTMSYEQYF

j_gene: TRBJ1-2
v_gene: TRBV4-3
CDR3aa: CASSQDRTGGFYGYTF

j_gene: TRBJ2-7
v_gene: TRBV19
CDR3aa: CASSMQTGIYEQYF

j_gene: TRBJ2-7
v_gene: TRBV19
CDR3aa: CASSTSSGSINEQYF

j_gene: TRBJ2-3
v_gene: TRBV6-5
CDR3aa: CASSYYRGTDTQYF

j_gene: TRBJ2-5
v_gene: TRBV7-3
CDR3aa: CASSLGGGSQETQYF

j_gene: TRBJ2-5
v_gene: TRBV20-1
CDR3aa: CSAITRETQYF

j_gene: TRBJ2-5
v_gene: TRBV7-9
CDR3aa: CASSLAGTSGRWETQYF

j_gene: TRBJ2-1
v_gene: TRBV13
CDR3aa: CASSSRTSGDNEQFF

j_gene: TRBJ2-7
v_gene: TRBV7-9
CDR3aa: CASSLTTGTYEQYF

j_gene: TRBJ1-2
v_gene: TRBV4-3
CDR3aa: CASSPGHNYGYTF

j_gene: TRBJ2-7
v_gene: TRBV13
CDR3aa: CASSQRVSSYEQYF

j_gene: TRBJ2-7
v_gene: TRBV9
CDR3aa: CASSADRVPTSPYYEQYF

j_gene: TRBJ2-3
v_gene: TRBV9
CDR3aa: CASSVRLAGGESTDTQYF

j_gene: TRBJ1-1
v_gene: TRBV5-5
CDR3aa: CATTGGWNTEAFF

j_gene: TRBJ2-1
v_gene: TRBV9
CDR3aa: CASSPQREGLNEQFF

j_gene: TRBJ2-3
v_gene: TRBV6-1
CDR3aa: CASQDFSYTDTQYF

j_gene: TRBJ2-7
v_gene: TRBV7-9
CDR3aa: CASSLWSIEQYF

j_gene: TRBJ1-2
v_gene: TRBV4-3
CDR3aa: CASSQGEGGHYGYTF

j_gene: TRBJ2-2
v_gene: TRBV11-2
CDR3aa: CASNLGTGGIGELFF

j_gene: TRBJ1-4
v_gene: TRBV21-1
CDR3aa: CASSGQDEKLFF

j_gene: TRBJ2-7
v_gene: TRBV7-8
CDR3aa: CASKPRTRNNYEQYF

j_gene: TRBJ2-7
v_gene: TRBV9
CDR3aa: CASSVGGGSSGGEQYF

j_gene: TRBJ2-2
v_gene: TRBV10-3
CDR3aa: CAISESDRGLGTGELFF

j_gene: TRBJ2-7
v_gene: TRBV30
CDR3aa: CAWSSGQGLYEQYF